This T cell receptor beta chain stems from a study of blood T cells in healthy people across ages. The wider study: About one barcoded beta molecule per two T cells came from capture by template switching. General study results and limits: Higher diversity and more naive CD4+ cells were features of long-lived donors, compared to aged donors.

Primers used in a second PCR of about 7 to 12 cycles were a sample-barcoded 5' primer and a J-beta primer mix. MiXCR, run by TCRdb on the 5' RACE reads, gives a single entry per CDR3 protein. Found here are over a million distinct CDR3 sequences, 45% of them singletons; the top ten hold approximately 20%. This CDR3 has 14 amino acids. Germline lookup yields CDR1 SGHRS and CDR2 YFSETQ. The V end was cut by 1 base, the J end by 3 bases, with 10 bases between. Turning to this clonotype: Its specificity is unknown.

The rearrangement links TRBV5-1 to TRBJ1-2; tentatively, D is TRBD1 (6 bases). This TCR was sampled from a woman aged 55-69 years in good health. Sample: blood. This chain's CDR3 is CASSLSPGDYGYTF. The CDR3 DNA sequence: TGCGCCAGCAGCTTGTCGCCAGGGGACTATGGCTACACCTTC.